This TCR beta chain was recorded in a study of identical twins. The CDR3 runs 17 residues. Germline CDR1 reads MNHNS; CDR2 reads SASEGT. With 6 bases clipped from V and 9 bases from J, the junction kept 17 bases outside the gene matches. A single record per CDR3 protein comes from TCRdb applying MiXCR to the 5' RACE reads. The data show about 190,000 distinct CDR3 sequences, about 16% seen once. This sample also belongs to another study, concerning T cells expressing NK-cell markers. That source adds: Investigators obtained TCR beta repertoires from sorted CD3+CD56+NKG2C+, CD3+CD56+NKG2C- and CD3+CD56-NKG2C+ T cells.

V and J are TRBV6-1 and TRBJ2-1, with 10 nucleotides matching TRBD2. This clonotype was sampled from a woman younger than 30 in good health. Sequenced: CD8+ T cells sorted from blood. DNA for the CDR3: TGTGCCAGCAGCACCCCCCCCTCTAGCGGGAGTGTCGGTGAGCAGTTCTTC. Protein sequence: CASSTPPSSGSVGEQFF.